Below, one T cell receptor beta chain is given with its context. Its antigen is still unknown. Assay: immunoSEQ multiplex PCR; the TCRdb copy retains only in-frame clones and omits some. Of about 4,900 clones in the sample, about nine tenths are singletons; the top ten hold 5% to 6%. V lost 1 base to trimming and J lost 6 bases, with 14 bases between them. The CDR3 contains 16 residues. Germline V gives CDR1 SGHRS, CDR2 YFSETQ. Adults with ileal or ileocolonic Crohn's disease and an indication for resection were eligible. This specimen comes from a study of T cell repertoires in ileal Crohn's disease. Overall study findings and caveats: Sorted CD8 T cells held more high-frequency clones than CD4. Active smokers at surgery had more clonal expansions than non-smokers. Endoscopic recurrence occurred in every patient whose clonality exceeded 26.8%.

This TCR derives from an adult with Crohn's disease. The chain links TRBV5-1 to TRBJ1-6, with D unclear. Sequencing input: ileal tissue. CDR3 amino acids: CASSLNTGSLNSPLHF. Written as DNA, the CDR3 is TGCGCCAGCAGCTTGAATACTGGGAGCCTTAATTCACCCCTCCACTTT.